The clone carrying this T cell receptor beta chain was recorded at least ten times. V lost 8 bases and J lost 5, with 14 bases in between. The germline CDR1 and CDR2 sequences are KGHDR and SFDVKD. The CDR3 is 13 amino acids. This entry is derived from a study of T cells in Graves' hyperthyroidism and ophthalmopathy. Amplified TCR beta CDR3 regions derived from RNA transcripts. The HTBI primer set was used in a first-round RT-PCR of the TCR CDR3. TCRdb fed the multiplex PCR reads into MiXCR, producing one record per CDR3 protein. Among approximately 400,000 distinct CDR3 sequences, about 18% were seen once, and the ten largest hold about 4%.

This clonotype was obtained from a woman between 18 and 29 years old with Graves' hyperthyroidism. V is TRBV24-1 and J is TRBJ1-1; D uncertain. Sample: blood. CDR3 loop: CATTAGVGTEAFF. The DNA of the CDR3 is TGTGCCACCACCGCGGGCGTGGGGACTGAAGCTTTCTTT.